These 14 T cell receptor beta chains came from one sample sequenced in a study of cytomegalovirus exposure and HLA in healthy donors. Primers for the PCR totalled 60 Vbeta and 13 Jbeta. Libraries were prepared by immunoSEQ multiplex PCR; TCRdb keeps only in-frame clonotypes and omits some of them. The repertoire holds 90,000 to 100,000 clones, with around 76% as singletons. The sequenced sample consisted of PBMCs. The receptors come from a woman aged 60-70 years in good health and CMV-seropositive.

This sequence joins TRBV19 and TRBJ2-3, with 7 bases lining up with TRBD2. The germline V gene encodes CDR1 LNHDA and CDR2 SQIVND (reference sequence). The CDR3 has 15 residues. J was trimmed by 4 bases and V by 4 bases; bases with no gene match: 8. As DNA, the CDR3 is TGTGCCAGTAGTAAGTTGATAGCGGGTGCAGATACGCAGTATTTT. This gives the protein CASSKLIAGADTQYF.

The rearrangement joins TRBV29-1 to TRBJ1-2; possible D gene TRBD1, 6 bases. The CDR3 totals 13 residues. Germline values: CDR1 SQVTM, CDR2 ANQGSEA. V lost 5 bases and J lost 8, with 18 bases in between. CDR3 bases: TGCAGCGTTCGGCCTACAGGGATTCTCGGCTACACCTTC. It encodes CSVRPTGILGYTF.

In this sample, this clone turned up a few times. The gene calls are TRBV14 and TRBJ2-2; D is ambiguous. There are 13 residues in the CDR3. Trimming pared 4 bases from V and 6 bases from J, leaving 9 bases between. CDR1 SGHDN and CDR2 FVKESK come from the germline V gene. This CDR3 reads CASSPQDSGELFF. The CDR3 DNA follows: TGTGCCAGCAGCCCCCAGGATTCCGGGGAGCTGTTTTTT. The full variable domain, rest sourced from reference TRBV14 and TRBJ2-2, is EAGVTQFPSHSVIEKGQTVTLRCDPISGHDNLYWYRRVMGKEIKFLLHFVKESKQDESGMPNNRFLAERTGGTYSTLKVQPAELEDSGVYFCASSPQDSGELFFGEGSRLTVL.

The rearrangement links TRBV4-2 to TRBJ1-1; the match to TRBD1 covers 7 bases. CDR1 and CDR2 (germline): LGHNA, YNFKEQ. J lost 1 base, V lost 7 bases, and 9 bases had no gene match. The CDR3 spans 15 residues. The CDR3 reads CASTPRGGRNTEAFF. The CDR3 region has the DNA TGTGCCAGCACCCCAAGAGGGGGCAGGAACACTGAAGCTTTCTTT.

This clone was seen once. The chain employs TRBV1 and TRBJ2-3; the table's D call of TRBD2 was not tested on the DNA. TRBV1 is shown as a pseudogene. CDR3 length: 18 amino acids. The DNA of the CDR3 is TGCACCAGCAGCCAAGATGGAAGCGGCCCTGCTAGCACAGATACGCAGTATTTT. Its translation is CTSSQDGSGPASTDTQYF.

The V gene is TRBV4-2, the J gene TRBJ2-5; a possible D gene is TRBD1 (6 bases). Judging by the DNA end, TRBJ2-7 fits better; the J call may be wrong. CDR1 and CDR2 (germline): LGHNA, YNFKEQ. This CDR3 contains 16 residues. The CDR3 sequence: CASSQEPAGTTYEQYF. The CDR3 region has the DNA TGTGCCAGCAGCCAAGAACCCGCCGGGACAACCTACGAGCAGTACTTC.

The chain uses TRBV7-2 and TRBJ1-1; 8 positions match TRBD1. CDR3 length: 14 residues. The V gene's germline CDR1 is SGHTA and CDR2 FQGNSA. The J segment lost 11 bases and the V segment lost 1 base, leaving 9 bases of the junction unmatched. The CDR3 protein is CASSLGPGGSSAFF. CDR3 DNA: TGTGCCAGCAGCTTAGGACCAGGGGGCTCTTCGGCTTTCTTT.

In this sample, this clone turned up a few times. The rearrangement uses TRBV21-1 and TRBJ1-4; TRBD1, the table's D call, lacks a check against the DNA. TRBV21-1 is tagged as a pseudogene. The CDR3 runs 17 residues. The CDR3 DNA reads TGTGCCAGCAGCAAACCCCCGACAGGGGCGACTAATGAAAAACTGTTTTTT. Translation: CASSKPPTGATNEKLFF.

The CDR3 loop is CASSPGLAGAADTQYF. The CDR3 region has the DNA TGCGCCAGCAGCCCGGGACTAGCGGGAGCCGCAGATACGCAGTATTTT. This sequence joins TRBV5-1 and TRBJ2-3; TRBD2 aligns across 14 bases. The CDR3 has 16 residues. Trimming at V came to 4 bases and at J to 4 bases, leaving 5 bases not matched to a gene. Germline lookup yields CDR1 SGHRS and CDR2 YFSETQ.

V is TRBV7-8 and J is TRBJ1-4; D is unclear. This CDR3 contains 15 residues. V was clipped by 4 bases and J by 2 bases, with 11 bases between them. Germline CDR1 is SGHVS and CDR2 is FQNEAQ. Here the CDR3 DNA reads TGTGCCAGCAGCTCCCAGATATCCACTAATGAAAAACTGTTTTTT. It specifies CASSSQISTNEKLFF. Variable domain in full (rest from reference TRBV7-8 and TRBJ1-4): GAGVSQSPRYKVAKRGQDVALRCDPISGHVSLFWYQQALGQGPEFLTYFQNEAQLDKSGLPSDRFFAERPEGSVSTLKIQRTQQEDSAVYLCASSSQISTNEKLFFGSGTQLSVL.

The chain carries TRBV28 and TRBJ1-2, with TRBD1 matching 11 bases. CDR1 and CDR2 (germline): MDHEN, SYDVKM. The CDR3 loop spans 16 amino acids. Germline trimming cut 6 bases from V and 4 bases from J; bases unmatched to any gene: 10. Written as DNA, the CDR3 is TGTGCCAGCAGCTTCTCCGGACAGGGGGCCCTCTATGGCTACACCTTC. It yields the protein CASSFSGQGALYGYTF.

J is TRBJ2-1 and V is TRBV29-1; TRBD1 matches 9 bases. Germline CDR1 and CDR2: SQVTM and ANQGSEA. The trim removed 6 bases at V and 9 bases at J, leaving 18 bases unmatched. The CDR3 consists of 16 residues. CDR3 sequence: CSVTPPGTGLLVEQFF. As DNA, the CDR3 is TGCAGCGTGACCCCCCCCGGGACAGGGCTATTGGTTGAGCAGTTCTTC.

This chain links TRBV7-9 with TRBJ1-1; 7 positions agree with TRBD1. The ends lost 4 bases at V and 0 bases at J; junction bases unmatched: 8. CDR1 is SEHNR, CDR2 FQNEAQ, per germline (reference sequence). CDR3 size: 16 residues. CDR3 sequence reads: CASSYRTGSMNTEAFF. The CDR3 DNA is TGTGCCAGCAGCTACCGGACAGGTAGCATGAACACTGAAGCTTTCTTT.

The chain has TRBV27 and TRBJ1-3; D is possibly TRBD1 (6 bases). CDR1 and CDR2 from the germline V gene are MNHEY and SMNVEV (reference sequence). Between the trimmed V and J ends, which lost 6 bases and 2 bases, there was a span of 14 bases. The CDR3 has 15 amino acids. The CDR3 region is CASSVAGTPGNTIYF. In DNA, the CDR3 is TGTGCCAGCAGCGTAGCCGGGACACCTGGAAACACCATATATTTT.